This T cell receptor (beta chain) was retrieved from a study of Ad26.COV2.S vaccination and SARS-CoV-2 variants. TCRdb's table, derived via immunoSEQ multiplex PCR, lists solely in-frame clones and lacks some. The sample lists about half a million clones, nearly 90% occurring once. This CDR3 region has 15 residues. V gave up 6 bases and J gave up 0 bases, with 12 bases separating them. Germline V CDR1 and CDR2: LNHDA, SQIVND (reference sequence). Note on this clone: As yet, its antigen is unknown.

Treatment here: some 20 received Ad26.COV2.S at low or high dose, single or two shots; 5 received placebo; per-sample allocation not given. Sampling happened 63 days after the first vaccine or placebo injection. Donation was by an adult aged 18-55 years who was in Boston. Study observations and caveats: Non-spike TCR breadth was similar in vaccine and placebo recipients.

J is TRBJ1-3 and V is TRBV19; tentatively, D is TRBD1 (5 bases). The TCR comes from a person between 18 and 65 years old who received the Ad26.COV2.S COVID-19 vaccine or a placebo. The sample in question was peripheral blood, obtained in a trial of Ad26.COV2.S vaccine versus placebo. Here the CDR3 DNA reads TGTGCCAGTAGGACCGACAGAAGCTCTGGAAACACCATATATTTT. This gives the protein CASRTDRSSGNTIYF.